This TCR beta chain stems from a study of Graves' ophthalmopathy and Graves' hyperthyroidism. The study's findings and limits: The blood repertoire also included most expanded thyroid clonotypes above 0.001 frequency.

This clonotype was found many times. Its antigen is not known. From RNA, the CDR3 regions of TCR beta chains were amplified and sequenced. The first-round RT-PCR employed HTBI primers together with the Qiagen OneStep RT-PCR kit. A multiplex PCR was then performed as the second round. MiXCR, applied by TCRdb to the multiplex PCR reads, yields one record per CDR3 protein. The sample yields roughly 400,000 distinct CDR3 sequences, about a sixth seen once. The V segment lost 5 bases and the J segment 4 bases; nucleotides outside the gene matches: 8. From germline, CDR1 is MDHEN and CDR2 SYDVKM. The CDR3 is 14 amino acids.

The chain employs TRBV28 and TRBJ2-7; 7 nucleotides line up with TRBD1. Sequencing was done on a sample of peripheral blood. This TCR was sampled from an adult woman with stable Graves' hyperthyroidism. In nucleotides, the CDR3 is TGTGCCAGCAGTACCTTTAGGACAGGTTACGAGCAGTACTTC. It yields the protein CASSTFRTGYEQYF.